This T cell receptor beta chain came from a study of T cell responses to AZD1222 COVID-19 vaccine. On the study more broadly: Both about-4-week and about-12-week second-dose recipients were combined.

Using immunoSEQ multiplex PCR, the repertoire was profiled, and TCRdb retains in-frame clones only, with some absent. The sample holds 100,000 to 150,000 clones, nearly 95% seen once. Germline CDR1 and CDR2: MNHNS and SASEGT. V shed 1 base and J shed 5 bases, with 12 bases lying between them. The CDR3 runs to 15 residues. This rearrangement joins TRBV6-1 to TRBJ1-5; D perhaps matches TRBD1 (6 bases). The sequenced sample was peripheral blood, obtained on day 0 of AZD1222 vaccination. This sequence was found in an adult in good health. CDR3 in DNA: TGTGCCAGCAGTGAAGTTGAAGGGGGGGATCAGCCCCAGCATTTT. Protein sequence: CASSEVEGGDQPQHF.